Listed below are T cell receptor beta chains from one sample, sequenced in a study of blood T cells in healthy people across ages. TCRdb ran MiXCR on the 5' RACE reads and lists one entry per CDR3 protein. Of over a million distinct CDR3 sequences in the sample, approximately 42% were seen once. The sequenced sample consisted of blood. These receptors all stem from a woman younger than 35 in good health. Each CDR3 is given with its conserved first and last residue. Fields, in order: clone size, CDR3 length, V gene, J gene, D gene, CDR3 DNA, CDR3 protein. A D gene is named only where the DNA matches it firmly. Only some rows state a clone size, as once, few, many or a class for expanded clones.

clone_size: NA; cdr3_length: 14; v_call: TRBV19; j_call: TRBJ2-5; d_call: TRBD1; cdr3_nt: TGTGCCAGTGCTGTGACAGGGTGGAGTGAGACCCAGTACTTC; cdr3_aa: CASAVTGWSETQYF
clone_size: few; cdr3_length: 15; v_call: TRBV20-1; j_call: TRBJ2-1; d_call: TRBD1; cdr3_nt: TGCAGTGCCCTGGGGGGGGACAGGGGCTACAATGAGCAGTTCTTC; cdr3_aa: CSALGGDRGYNEQFF
clone_size: NA; cdr3_length: 16; v_call: TRBV9; j_call: TRBJ2-1; d_call: NA; cdr3_nt: TGTGCCAGCAGCGCAGCGTCGGGTGCGTACTACAATGAGCAGTTCTTC; cdr3_aa: CASSAASGAYYNEQFF
clone_size: NA; cdr3_length: 15; v_call: TRBV9; j_call: TRBJ2-7; d_call: NA; cdr3_nt: TGTGCCAGCAGCGTAGCTCAGGGGATGTCCTACGAGCAGTACTTC; cdr3_aa: CASSVAQGMSYEQYF
clone_size: NA; cdr3_length: 16; v_call: TRBV7-3; j_call: TRBJ2-4; d_call: TRBD1; cdr3_nt: TGTGCCAGCAGCTTAGAGGGTCGGGACAGGGATAACATTCAGTACTTC; cdr3_aa: CASSLEGRDRDNIQYF
clone_size: NA; cdr3_length: 17; v_call: TRBV29-1; j_call: TRBJ2-4; d_call: TRBD1; cdr3_nt: TGCAGCGCTTCCTTCACATGGGCCTCCGACAGGGCCCATGAGCAGTACTTC; cdr3_aa: CSASFTWASDRAHEQYF
clone_size: NA; cdr3_length: 17; v_call: TRBV5-1; j_call: TRBJ2-1; d_call: TRBD2; cdr3_nt: TGCGCCAGCAGCTTGGTCCATTCGACTAGCGGGAACAATGAGCAGTTCTTC; cdr3_aa: CASSLVHSTSGNNEQFF
clone_size: NA; cdr3_length: 14; v_call: TRBV10-2; j_call: TRBJ1-1; d_call: NA; cdr3_nt: TGCGCCAGTAGTGAGTCGGGGTCCAGAAATGAAGCTTTCTTT; cdr3_aa: CASSESGSRNEAFF
clone_size: few; cdr3_length: 14; v_call: TRBV20-1; j_call: TRBJ2-1; d_call: NA; cdr3_nt: TGCAGTGCTATTCAGCGGCCCAACTACAATGAGCAGTTCTTC; cdr3_aa: CSAIQRPNYNEQFF
clone_size: NA; cdr3_length: 17; v_call: TRBV6-1; j_call: TRBJ2-4; d_call: NA; cdr3_nt: TGTGCCAGCACCCAAGACCCTTTTTACCTAGCCAAAAACATTCAGTACTTC; cdr3_aa: CASTQDPFYLAKNIQYF
clone_size: few; cdr3_length: 14; v_call: TRBV27; j_call: TRBJ2-1; d_call: NA; cdr3_nt: TGTGCCAGCATGCGGGACTCGGTCTACAATGAGCAGTTCTTC; cdr3_aa: CASMRDSVYNEQFF
clone_size: few; cdr3_length: 14; v_call: TRBV3-1; j_call: TRBJ1-1; d_call: NA; cdr3_nt: TGTGCCAGCAGCCCGGGGGGGCTGGGGACTGAAGCTTTCTTT; cdr3_aa: CASSPGGLGTEAFF
clone_size: NA; cdr3_length: 16; v_call: TRBV13; j_call: TRBJ1-2; d_call: TRBD1; cdr3_nt: TGTGCCAGCAGGGCCAGGGGGCCCTTGCCTAACTATGGCTACACCTTC; cdr3_aa: CASRARGPLPNYGYTF
clone_size: NA; cdr3_length: 15; v_call: TRBV21-1; j_call: TRBJ2-7; d_call: NA; cdr3_nt: TGTGCCAGCAGTGCCACCGGGACAGAGCCCTACGAGCAGTACTTC; cdr3_aa: CASSATGTEPYEQYF
clone_size: few; cdr3_length: 16; v_call: TRBV7-9; j_call: TRBJ2-5; d_call: TRBD2; cdr3_nt: TGTGCCAGCAGCTTCCCTCAGACTAGCGGGAGTGAGACCCAGTACTTC; cdr3_aa: CASSFPQTSGSETQYF
clone_size: NA; cdr3_length: 16; v_call: TRBV20-1; j_call: TRBJ2-7; d_call: TRBD2; cdr3_nt: TGCAGTGCTAGAGATCCGGGGGGAGGCTCCTACAATGAGCAGTACTTC; cdr3_aa: CSARDPGGGSYNEQYF
clone_size: NA; cdr3_length: 13; v_call: TRBV29-1; j_call: TRBJ1-2; d_call: NA; cdr3_nt: TGCAGCGTTGATCCAAGTGGGGGCTATGGCTACACCTTC; cdr3_aa: CSVDPSGGYGYTF
clone_size: few; cdr3_length: 11; v_call: TRBV12-3/TRBV12-4; j_call: TRBJ1-1; d_call: TRBD1; cdr3_nt: TGTGCCAGCAGCGCTCGACAGGGAGCTTTCTTT; cdr3_aa: CASSARQGAFF
clone_size: few; cdr3_length: 16; v_call: TRBV3-1; j_call: TRBJ2-3; d_call: NA; cdr3_nt: TGTGCCAGCAGCCCCCGCGGCGCGGGGCTCACAGATACGCAGTATTTT; cdr3_aa: CASSPRGAGLTDTQYF
clone_size: NA; cdr3_length: 13; v_call: TRBV5-6; j_call: TRBJ2-5; d_call: TRBD1; cdr3_nt: TGTGCCAGCAGTTATACAGGGGGCGCTGAGCAGTACTTC; cdr3_aa: CASSYTGGAEQYF
clone_size: NA; cdr3_length: 15; v_call: TRBV21-1; j_call: TRBJ1-1; d_call: NA; cdr3_nt: TGTACCAGCAGCAAATCGGGCGACAGTAACTTTGAAGCTTTCTTT; cdr3_aa: CTSSKSGDSNFEAFF
clone_size: few; cdr3_length: 13; v_call: TRBV10-3; j_call: TRBJ2-5; d_call: NA; cdr3_nt: TGTGCCATCAGGGCGGGACTCAAAGAGACCCAGTACTTC; cdr3_aa: CAIRAGLKETQYF
clone_size: few; cdr3_length: 19; v_call: TRBV28; j_call: TRBJ2-1; d_call: TRBD1; cdr3_nt: TGTGCCAGCAGTTTACGCGACAGGGTTCTCTTAAGCTCCTACAATGAGCAGTTCTTC; cdr3_aa: CASSLRDRVLLSSYNEQFF
clone_size: many; cdr3_length: 13; v_call: TRBV29-1; j_call: TRBJ2-7; d_call: NA; cdr3_nt: TGCAGCGTTGGAGGGTCGTCTGTCTACGAGCAGTACTTC; cdr3_aa: CSVGGSSVYEQYF